The clone carrying this TCR beta chain came up many times. What it recognizes is unknown. The sample belongs to a study of glioma-infiltrating T cells. Study conclusions and caveats: CDR3 overlap between tissue and blood was very small.

Germline CDR1 MNHNS, CDR2 SASEGT. The CDR3 has 15 residues. V was cut by 2 bases and J by 4 bases, with 14 bases left in between. TCR alpha and beta CDR3 regions were amplified from RNA using iRepertoire nested multiplex PCR. Tissue mRNA or PBMC total RNA, 100-400 ng, went into one-step reverse transcription and amplification. TCRdb re-derived calls from the multiplex PCR reads in MiXCR, one entry per CDR3 protein. Of around 140,000 distinct CDR3 sequences in the sample, 39% are singletons; the top ten hold about a fifth. The receptor comes from a human donor with low-grade glioma or glioblastoma, undergoing nonglioma brain surgery, or in good health (not recorded which). Sequenced input: glioma tissue, nonneoplastic brain tissue, or PBMCs (not recorded which). J is TRBJ1-1 and V is TRBV6-1; unclear D gene. In DNA, the CDR3 is TGTGCCAGCAGTGAAAATAGAGGCTCACTCACTGAAGCTTTCTTT. This encodes CASSENRGSLTEAFF.